The 10 T cell receptor beta chains reported below all come from one sample, sequenced in a study of molecular identifiers for immune sequencing clone quantification. TCRdb re-analysed the PCR reads in MiXCR, keeping a single row per CDR3 protein. Here the sample spans more than 550,000 distinct CDR3 sequences, about 25% being singletons. Sequenced material: naive CD8+ T cells from blood, with Jurkat cell RNA spiked in. As for subset: FACS-sorted CD8+CD4-CCR7+CD45RA+ naive T cells. These receptors were collected from a human donor in good health. Some libraries in this study had Jurkat cell RNA spiked in.

This clonotype was counted at least ten times. The chain uses TRBV7-8 and TRBJ2-5, with a weak D call TRBD2 (5 bases). CDR1 and CDR2 from the germline V gene are SGHVS and FQNEAQ. This CDR3 spans 16 amino acids. V was trimmed by 5 bases and J by 3 bases, leaving 19 bases between them. The CDR3 spells CASSLPLLGVEETQYF. The CDR3 DNA reads TGTGCCAGCAGCCTGCCCCTCCTGGGAGTAGAAGAGACCCAGTACTTC.

In nucleotides, the CDR3 is TGTGCCAGCAGTTTTGGAAATACCCAGTACTTC. Protein: CASSFGNTQYF. V gene TRBV6-5 combines with J gene TRBJ2-5; D is ambiguous. The V gene's germline CDR1 is MNHEY and CDR2 SVGAGI. This CDR3 region has 11 residues. V dropped 4 bases and J dropped 8 bases, with 8 bases sitting between them.

A word on this clonotype: This may be a read error, as it is one base from a much larger clone. V is TRBV20-1 and J is TRBJ1-1; D is unresolved. There are 15 residues in the CDR3. Germline lookup yields CDR1 DFQATT and CDR2 SNEGSKA (reference sequence). V lost 4 bases, J lost 0 bases, and 15 bases lay in between. CDR3 amino acids: CSAKDLGSMNTEAFF. For the CDR3, the DNA is TGCAGTGCTAAAGATCTCGGCAGTATGAACACTGAAGCTTTCTTT.

In this sample, this clonotype turned up a few times. This chain uses TRBV7-6 with TRBJ2-1, with D maybe TRBD1 (6 bases). Germline lookup yields CDR1 SGHVS and CDR2 FNYEAQ. This CDR3 has 15 amino acids. The V and J ends lost 1 base and 9 bases respectively, with 16 bases between them. Here the CDR3 DNA reads TGTGCCAGCAGCTTAGAACAGGGTGGTTTCAGTGAGCAGTTCTTC. Translated: CASSLEQGGFSEQFF.

This sequence joins TRBV4-3 and TRBJ2-1; D might be TRBD2 (5 bases). Germline lookup yields CDR1 LGHNA and CDR2 YSLEER. The CDR3 covers 15 residues. Trimming took 2 bases from V and 6 from J, leaving 14 bases between them. The CDR3: CASSQSRDYGNEQFF. CDR3 nucleotide sequence: TGCGCCAGCAGCCAATCCCGGGATTATGGCAATGAGCAGTTCTTC.

Worth noting for this clonotype: A much larger clone is a single base away; this may be a read error. The DNA is omitted, as the CDR3 cannot be located on it reliably, and the CDR3 follows TCRdb's listing. The rearrangement joins TRBV5-6 to TRBJ1-3; the tabulated D call, TRBD1, remains unverified against the DNA. The germline gives CDR1 SGHDT, CDR2 YYEEEE. The length of the CDR3 is 16 amino acids, counting both ends. CDR3: CASSAYRVGSGNTTYF.

This chain connects TRBV20-1 to TRBJ2-5, with D unclear. The V and J ends lost 6 bases and 0 bases respectively, with 17 bases between them. The CDR3 is 15 residues long. Germline V lookup: CDR1 DFQATT, CDR2 SNEGSKA (reference sequence). In nucleotides, the CDR3 is TGCAGTGCCCGCGCGGTGCGGATGAACCAAGAGACCCAGTACTTC. This sequence encodes CSARAVRMNQETQYF.

This clonotype was seen repeatedly, ten times or more. The V gene is TRBV2, the J gene TRBJ2-7, with D possibly matching TRBD2 (6 bases). Germline values: CDR1 SNHLY, CDR2 FYNNEI. There are 16 residues in the CDR3. Trimming stripped 5 bases from V and 0 bases from J, with 17 bases between. The CDR3 DNA reads TGTGCCAGCAGTCCGGCCCGGGGAGGACTCTCCTACGAGCAGTACTTC. This codes for CASSPARGGLSYEQYF.

This clonotype was counted between two and nine times. The chain combines TRBV20-1 with TRBJ1-2; no definite D call. The V gene lost 1 base and the J gene lost 6 bases, with 12 bases spanning the gap. Per the germline V gene, CDR1 is DFQATT and CDR2 is SNEGSKA (reference sequence). The CDR3 spans 13 residues. The CDR3 DNA reads as TGCAGTGCTAGAGTAGCATACGATAATGGCTACACCTTC. It encodes CSARVAYDNGYTF.

This clonotype came up a few times. V is TRBV7-2 and J is TRBJ2-1; no definite D call. CDR3 length: 16 residues. Looked up from germline, CDR1 is SGHTA and CDR2 is FQGNSA. V dropped 1 base and J dropped 4 bases, with 14 bases sitting between them. CDR3 loop: CASSLVIGPPYNEQFF. DNA for the CDR3: TGTGCCAGCAGCTTAGTAATAGGACCCCCGTACAATGAGCAGTTCTTC.